A single sample is the source of the 8 T cell receptor beta chains below, sequenced in a study of T-cell memory formation after mild COVID-19. TCRdb independently ran MiXCR on the 5' RACE reads; one entry per CDR3 protein. The sample holds about 150,000 distinct CDR3 sequences, 20% to 25% seen once. The sample comprised PBMCs or a T cell subset sorted from them (not recorded which). The receptors stem from an adult woman who had mild COVID-19 (a few samples of this study predate the infection). Cell type and time point are not known.

The chain employs TRBV2 and TRBJ1-4, with 9 nucleotides matching TRBD1. Germline assignment: CDR1 SNHLY and CDR2 FYNNEI. V shed 5 bases, J shed 8 bases, and the junction held 9 bases outside the gene matches. This CDR3 region has 15 residues. CDR3 in DNA: TGTGCCAGCAGTACGGGTCGGGACAGGGACGAAAAACTGTTTTTT. Its translation: CASSTGRDRDEKLFF.

The chain employs TRBV5-1 and TRBJ2-3, with D maybe TRBD2 (5 bases). Germline loops: CDR1 SGHRS, CDR2 YFSETQ. This CDR3 has 14 amino acids. V lost 7 bases and J lost 0, with 12 bases in between. CDR3 residues: CASAGKVSTDTQYF. The DNA for the CDR3 is TGCGCCAGCGCGGGCAAAGTTAGCACAGATACGCAGTATTTT.

The chain is built from TRBV13 and TRBJ2-7; possible D gene TRBD1, 6 bases. Per germline, CDR1 PRHDT and CDR2 FYEKMQ (reference sequence). V shed 6 bases and J shed 4 bases, with 19 bases lying between them. This CDR3 region has 15 residues. CDR3 in amino acids: CASRFWGRASYEQYF. In DNA, the CDR3 is TGTGCCAGCAGGTTTTGGGGGCGCGCCTCTTACGAGCAGTACTTC.

The CDR3 DNA follows: TGTGCCAGCAGCCGAGGGACTAGCGGGAGGGCAGATACGCAGTATTTT. Its translation: CASSRGTSGRADTQYF. The rearrangement links TRBV3-1 to TRBJ2-3; 16 bases line up with TRBD2. V gave up 4 bases and J gave up 4 bases; unmatched junction bases: 2. The CDR3 has 16 residues. Germline V lookup: CDR1 LGHDT, CDR2 YNNKEL (reference sequence).

This chain uses TRBV13 with TRBJ1-1; TRBD1 matches 8 bases. V lost 11 bases and J lost 3; bases outside the gene matches: 14. CDR3 length: 15 residues. The germline V gene encodes CDR1 PRHDT and CDR2 FYEKMQ (reference sequence). CDR3 residues: CAGRGTGLRDTEAFF. CDR3 coding DNA: TGTGCCGGACGTGGGACAGGTTTACGAGACACTGAAGCTTTCTTT.

This clonotype was counted many times. This chain links TRBV4-1 with TRBJ2-2; possibly TRBD2 for D (6 bases). The germline gives CDR1 MGHRA, CDR2 YSYEKL. With 0 bases removed from V and 6 bases from J, the gap between germline ends came to 11 bases. The CDR3 totals 15 residues. The chain's CDR3 is CASSQDPGGSGELFF. The CDR3 region has the DNA TGCGCCAGCAGCCAAGATCCTGGGGGGTCCGGGGAGCTGTTTTTT.

This clonotype was seen more than once but under ten times. This chain joins TRBV11-2 and TRBJ2-1; D gene uncertain. Germline CDR1 reads SGHAT; CDR2 reads FQNNGV. V was cut by 4 bases and J by 4 bases, with 14 bases left in between. The CDR3 sequence is 15 residues long. The CDR3 sequence is CASSYDGERYNEQFF. CDR3 bases: TGTGCCAGCAGCTACGACGGCGAGCGATACAATGAGCAGTTCTTC.

This clonotype was detected only a few times. V gene TRBV20-1 combines with J gene TRBJ2-3, with unresolved D. Germline CDR1 reads DFQATT; CDR2 reads SNEGSKA (reference sequence). Trimming took 0 bases from V and 2 from J, leaving 18 bases between them. The CDR3 totals 17 residues. As DNA, the CDR3 is TGCAGTGCTAGAGATCTCGACCGTGGCGAGATCACAGATACGCAGTATTTT. Amino acid sequence: CSARDLDRGEITDTQYF.